The clone carrying this TCR beta chain was recorded at least ten times. This sample is drawn from a study of T cells after yellow fever vaccination. In making TCR cDNA, 5'RACE template switching added a universal primer site and UMIs to it. TCRdb recomputed calls from the 5' RACE reads with MiXCR, one row per CDR3 protein. Of 300,000 to 400,000 distinct CDR3 sequences in the sample, 8.5% to 10% were seen once. Sequencing used PBMCs, obtained on the day of the first yellow fever vaccination. The sequence was obtained from a man aged 18 to 30 who received the YFV17D yellow fever vaccine.

As DNA, the CDR3 is TGTGCCACCAGCAGAGATCCGAGGGCCACAGATACGCAGTATTTT. This translates into CATSRDPRATDTQYF. The V call is TRBV15, the J call TRBJ2-3; D possibly corresponds to TRBD2 (5 bases). This CDR3 region has 15 residues. V gave up 0 bases and J gave up 2 bases, with 9 bases separating them. CDR1 is LNHNV and CDR2 is YYDKDF in the germline V gene (reference sequence). Variable domain in full (rest from reference TRBV15 and TRBJ2-3): DAMVIQNPRYQVTQFGKPVTLSCSQTLNHNVMYWYQQKSSQAPKLLFHYYDKDFNNEADTPDNFQSRRPNTSFCFLDIRSPGLGDTAMYLCATSRDPRATDTQYFGPGTRLTVL.